This T cell receptor (beta chain) was found in a study of tumor-infiltrating lymphocytes in primary liver carcinoma. Co-extraction of both nucleic acids (RNA and DNA) used roughly 18-32 mg of unsorted bulk tissue. Every tumor was sampled at five separate regions. This CDR3 is 13 amino acids long. Germline V gene lookup returns CDR1 KGHDR and CDR2 SFDVKD. As concerns this clonotype: One end of the junction fails to match germline, which may point to a read error.

The investigators made TCR beta cDNA from about 500 ng total RNA, using a constant-region primer. Three nested multiplex PCR rounds, a slightly modified ARM-PCR method, built the TCR beta libraries. Forward primers for TRBV1-TRBV30 and a C-beta reverse primer served the first two PCR rounds, at roughly 10 cycles each. TCRdb processed the multiplex PCR reads anew with MiXCR; each CDR3 protein has one entry. The sample has approximately 24,000 distinct CDR3 sequences, over 65% seen once. The specimen sequenced was liver tumor tissue from sampling region 3. Subset in this sample: tumor region T3, left-lateral pole. The origin of this receptor is a middle-aged man with primary liver carcinoma and hepatitis B virus infection. V is TRBV24-1 and J is TRBJ2-1; D unclear. The CDR3 DNA follows: TGTGTCACCAGTGACCCTATTAGGCCCGAGCAGTTCTTC. As protein: CVTSDPIRPEQFF.